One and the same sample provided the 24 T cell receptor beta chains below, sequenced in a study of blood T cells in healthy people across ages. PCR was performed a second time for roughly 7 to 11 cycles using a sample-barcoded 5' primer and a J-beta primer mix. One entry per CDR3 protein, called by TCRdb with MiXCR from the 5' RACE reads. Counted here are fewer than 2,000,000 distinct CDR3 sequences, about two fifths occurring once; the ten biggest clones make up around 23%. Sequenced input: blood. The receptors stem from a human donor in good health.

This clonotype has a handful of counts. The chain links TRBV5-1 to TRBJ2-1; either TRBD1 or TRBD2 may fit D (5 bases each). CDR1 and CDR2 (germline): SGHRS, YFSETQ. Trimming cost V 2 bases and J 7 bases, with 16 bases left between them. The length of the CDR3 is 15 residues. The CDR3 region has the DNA TGCGCCAGCAGCTTTTTTCGGTTAGAGGGGAATGAGCAGTTCTTC. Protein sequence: CASSFFRLEGNEQFF.

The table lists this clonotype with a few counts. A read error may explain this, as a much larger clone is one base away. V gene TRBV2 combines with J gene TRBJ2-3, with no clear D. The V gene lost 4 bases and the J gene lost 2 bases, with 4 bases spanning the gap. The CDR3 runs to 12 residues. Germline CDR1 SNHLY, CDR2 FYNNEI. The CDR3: CASSVYTDTQYF. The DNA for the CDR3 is TGTGCCAGCAGTGTGTACACAGATACGCAGTATTTT.

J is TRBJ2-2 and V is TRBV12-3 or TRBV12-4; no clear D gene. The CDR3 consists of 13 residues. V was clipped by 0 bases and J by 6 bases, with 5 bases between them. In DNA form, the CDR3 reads TGTGCCAGCAGTTTAGCTTTGCCCGGGGAGCTGTTTTTT. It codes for CASSLALPGELFF.

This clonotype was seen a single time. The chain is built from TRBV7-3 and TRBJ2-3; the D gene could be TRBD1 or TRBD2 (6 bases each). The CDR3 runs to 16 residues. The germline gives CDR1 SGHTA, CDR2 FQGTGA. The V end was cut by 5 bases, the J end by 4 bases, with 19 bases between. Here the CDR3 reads CASSLEGGTRADTQYF. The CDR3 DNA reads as TGTGCCAGCAGCCTGGAGGGGGGCACCCGGGCAGATACGCAGTATTTT.

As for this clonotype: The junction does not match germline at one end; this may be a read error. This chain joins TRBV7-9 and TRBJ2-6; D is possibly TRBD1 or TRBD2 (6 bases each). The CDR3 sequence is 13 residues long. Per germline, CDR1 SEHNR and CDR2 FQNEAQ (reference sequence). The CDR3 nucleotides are TGTGCCAGCAGCGCTAGGGGGGCCAACGTCCGGACTTTC. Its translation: CASSARGANVRTF.

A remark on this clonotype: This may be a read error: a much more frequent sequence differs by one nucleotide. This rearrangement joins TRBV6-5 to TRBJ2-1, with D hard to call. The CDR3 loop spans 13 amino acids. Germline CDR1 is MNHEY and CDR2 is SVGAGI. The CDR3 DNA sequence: TGTGCCAGCAGTTACGGGCCTGACAATGAGCGGTTCTTC. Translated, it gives CASSYGPDNERFF.

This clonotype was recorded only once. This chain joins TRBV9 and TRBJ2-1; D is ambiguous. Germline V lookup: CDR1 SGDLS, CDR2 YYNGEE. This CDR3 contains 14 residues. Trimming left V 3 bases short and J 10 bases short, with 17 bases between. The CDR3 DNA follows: TGTGCCAGCAGCGCAGCTTCGGGCAACTACGAGCAGTTCTTC. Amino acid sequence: CASSAASGNYEQFF.

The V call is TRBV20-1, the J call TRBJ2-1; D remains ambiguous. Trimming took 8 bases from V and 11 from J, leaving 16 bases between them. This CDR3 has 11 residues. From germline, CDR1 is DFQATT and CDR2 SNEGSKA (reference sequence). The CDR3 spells CSLEKTDKQFF. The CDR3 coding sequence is TGCAGTCTGGAAAAAACGGATAAGCAGTTCTTC.

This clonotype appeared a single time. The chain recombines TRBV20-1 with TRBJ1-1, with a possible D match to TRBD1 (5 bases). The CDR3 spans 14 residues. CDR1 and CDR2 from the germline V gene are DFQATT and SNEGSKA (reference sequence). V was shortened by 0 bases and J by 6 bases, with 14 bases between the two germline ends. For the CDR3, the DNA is TGCAGTGCTAGAGAGCGGCGGGGGAGCCCTGAAGCTTTCTTT. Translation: CSARERRGSPEAFF.

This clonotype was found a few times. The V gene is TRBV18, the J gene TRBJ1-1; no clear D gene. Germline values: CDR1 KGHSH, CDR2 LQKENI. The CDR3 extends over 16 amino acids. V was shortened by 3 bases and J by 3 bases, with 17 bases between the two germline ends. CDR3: CASSPAAHPVDTEAFF. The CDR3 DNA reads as TGTGCCAGCTCACCGGCGGCACATCCGGTAGACACTGAAGCTTTCTTT.

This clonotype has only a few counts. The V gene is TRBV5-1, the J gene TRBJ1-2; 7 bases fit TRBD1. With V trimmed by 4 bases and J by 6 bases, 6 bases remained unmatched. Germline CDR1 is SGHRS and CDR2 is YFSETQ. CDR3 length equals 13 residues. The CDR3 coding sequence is TGCGCCAGCAGCAACGACAGGGTGAATGGCTACACCTTC. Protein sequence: CASSNDRVNGYTF.

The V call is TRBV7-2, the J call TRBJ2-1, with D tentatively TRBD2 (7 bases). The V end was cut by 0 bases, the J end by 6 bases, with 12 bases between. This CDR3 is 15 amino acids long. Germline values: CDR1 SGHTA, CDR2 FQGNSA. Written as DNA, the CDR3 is TGTGCCAGCAGCTTAGCTAGGCGGGGGCTCAATGAGCAGTTCTTC. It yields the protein CASSLARRGLNEQFF.

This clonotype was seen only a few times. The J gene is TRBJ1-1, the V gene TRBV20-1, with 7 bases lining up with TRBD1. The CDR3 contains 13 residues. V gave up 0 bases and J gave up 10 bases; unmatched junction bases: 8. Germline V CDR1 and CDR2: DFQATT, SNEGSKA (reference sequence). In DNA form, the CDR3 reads TGCAGTGCTAGAGATGCAGGGGGACGAGTAGCTTTCTTT. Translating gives CSARDAGGRVAFF.

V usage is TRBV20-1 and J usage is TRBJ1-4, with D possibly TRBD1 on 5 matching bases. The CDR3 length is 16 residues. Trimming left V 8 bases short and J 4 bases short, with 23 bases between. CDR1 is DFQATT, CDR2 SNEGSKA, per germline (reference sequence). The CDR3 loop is CSPSLGQGAFNEKLFF. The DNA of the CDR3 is TGCAGTCCTTCCCTCGGCCAGGGAGCCTTTAATGAAAAACTGTTTTTT.

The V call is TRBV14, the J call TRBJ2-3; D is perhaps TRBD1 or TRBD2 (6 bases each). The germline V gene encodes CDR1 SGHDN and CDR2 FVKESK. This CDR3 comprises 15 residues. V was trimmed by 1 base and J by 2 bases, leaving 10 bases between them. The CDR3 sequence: CASSQVRDNTDTQYF. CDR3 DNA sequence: TGTGCCAGCAGCCAAGTGCGGGACAACACAGATACGCAGTATTTT.

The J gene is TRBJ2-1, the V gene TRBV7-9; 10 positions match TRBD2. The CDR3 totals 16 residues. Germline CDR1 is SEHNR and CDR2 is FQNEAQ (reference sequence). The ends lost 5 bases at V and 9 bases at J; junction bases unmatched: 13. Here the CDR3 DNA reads TGTGCCAGCAGCCCCGGACGAGCGGGGGGGCATCGTGAGCAGTTCTTC. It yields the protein CASSPGRAGGHREQFF.

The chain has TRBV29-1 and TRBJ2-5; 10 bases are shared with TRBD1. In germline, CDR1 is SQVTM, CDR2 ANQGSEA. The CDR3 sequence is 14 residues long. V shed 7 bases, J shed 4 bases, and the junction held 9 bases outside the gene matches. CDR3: CSARDRGSGETQYF. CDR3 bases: TGCAGCGCCCGGGACAGGGGATCGGGAGAGACCCAGTACTTC. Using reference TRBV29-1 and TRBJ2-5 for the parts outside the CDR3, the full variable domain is SAVISQKPSRDICQRGTSLTIQCQVDSQVTMMFWYRQQPGQSLTLIATANQGSEATYESGFVIDKFPISRPNLTFSTLTVSNMSPEDSSIYLCSARDRGSGETQYFGPGTRLLVL.

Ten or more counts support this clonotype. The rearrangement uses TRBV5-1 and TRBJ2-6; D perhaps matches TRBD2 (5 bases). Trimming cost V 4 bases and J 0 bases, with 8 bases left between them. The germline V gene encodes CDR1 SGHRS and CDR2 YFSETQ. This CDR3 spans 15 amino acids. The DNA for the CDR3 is TGCGCCAGCAGCCCCCGGGACTCTGGGGCCAACGTCCTGACTTTC. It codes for CASSPRDSGANVLTF.

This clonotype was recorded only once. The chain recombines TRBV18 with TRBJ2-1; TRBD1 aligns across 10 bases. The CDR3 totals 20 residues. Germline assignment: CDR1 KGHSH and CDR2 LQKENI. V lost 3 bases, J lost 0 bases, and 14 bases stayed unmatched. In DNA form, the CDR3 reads TGTGCCAGCTCACCCAGGGCCAGACAGGGGGCAGATAGCTCCTACAATGAGCAGTTCTTC. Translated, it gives CASSPRARQGADSSYNEQFF.

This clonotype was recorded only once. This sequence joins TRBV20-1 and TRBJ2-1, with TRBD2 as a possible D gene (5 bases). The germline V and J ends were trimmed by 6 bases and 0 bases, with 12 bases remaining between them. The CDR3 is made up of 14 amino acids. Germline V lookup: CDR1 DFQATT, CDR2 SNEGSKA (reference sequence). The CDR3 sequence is CSARAVVSYNEQFF. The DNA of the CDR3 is TGCAGTGCCCGAGCGGTGGTCTCCTACAATGAGCAGTTCTTC.

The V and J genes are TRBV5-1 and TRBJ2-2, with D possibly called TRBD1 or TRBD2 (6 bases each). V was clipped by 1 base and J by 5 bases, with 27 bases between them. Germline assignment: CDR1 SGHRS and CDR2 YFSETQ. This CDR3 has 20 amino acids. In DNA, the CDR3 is TGCGCCAGCAGCTTGAGTGGCAGGGCGCCCGGAGGGACATGGACCGGGGAGCTGTTTTTT. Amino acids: CASSLSGRAPGGTWTGELFF.

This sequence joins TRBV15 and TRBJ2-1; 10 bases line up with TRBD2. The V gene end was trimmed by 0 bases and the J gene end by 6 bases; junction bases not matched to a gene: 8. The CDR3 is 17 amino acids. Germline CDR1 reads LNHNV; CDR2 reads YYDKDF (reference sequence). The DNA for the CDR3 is TGTGCCACCAGCAGAGATCGGACAGCGGGAGGGCTCAATGAGCAGTTCTTC. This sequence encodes CATSRDRTAGGLNEQFF.

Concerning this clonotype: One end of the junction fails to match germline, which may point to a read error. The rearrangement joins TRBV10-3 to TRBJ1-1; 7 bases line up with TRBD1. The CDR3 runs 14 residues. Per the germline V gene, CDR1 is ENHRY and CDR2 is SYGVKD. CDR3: CAIGETGSDTEAFF. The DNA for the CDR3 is TGTGCCATCGGCGAGACAGGGTCGGACACTGAAGCTTTTTTT.

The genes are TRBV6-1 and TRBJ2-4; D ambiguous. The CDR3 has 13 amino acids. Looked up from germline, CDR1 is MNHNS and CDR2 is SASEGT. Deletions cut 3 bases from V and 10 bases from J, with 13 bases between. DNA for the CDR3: TGTGCCAGCAGTGACGTCCCGACCGGAATTCAGTACTTC. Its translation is CASSDVPTGIQYF.